This T cell receptor beta chain was observed in a study of T-cell reconstitution after alpha-beta-depleted transplantation in children. Preparing the TCRbeta library involved the use of unique molecular identifiers. One entry per CDR3 protein results from TCRdb running MiXCR on the PCR reads. The sample contains a few hundred thousand distinct CDR3 sequences, under 9.5% of which appear only once. The sample in question was PBMCs from the stem cell graft donor, obtained from the stem cell graft. This receptor was obtained from a human donor who donated a stem cell graft to a child with acute lymphoblastic leukemia.

The CDR3 DNA sequence: TGTGCCAGCAGTTCTACAGGTTCCTCTAATGAAAAACTGTTTTTT. Translated, it gives CASSSTGSSNEKLFF. The V gene is TRBV7-2, the J gene TRBJ1-4; tentative D call: TRBD1 (5 bases). V was clipped by 6 bases and J by 3 bases, with 14 bases between them. The germline V gene encodes CDR1 SGHTA and CDR2 FQGNSA. The CDR3 sequence is 15 residues long. Full variable domain (remainder filled in from reference TRBV7-2 and TRBJ1-4): GAGVSQSPSNKVTEKGKDVELRCDPISGHTALYWYRQSLGQGLEFLIYFQGNSAPDKSGLPSDRFSAERTGGSVSTLTIQRTQQEDSAVYLCASSSTGSSNEKLFFGSGTQLSVL.